Listed below are T cell receptor beta chains from one sample, sequenced in a study of T-cell memory formation after mild COVID-19. TCRdb reprocessed the 5' RACE reads with MiXCR, giving one entry per CDR3 protein. Among 190,000 or so distinct CDR3 sequences listed, around a fifth were seen once. The specimen was PBMCs or a T cell subset sorted from them (not recorded which). Receptor source: an adult woman who had mild COVID-19 (a few samples of this study predate the infection). Cell type and time point are not known. Each CDR3 is given without its conserved first and last residue. A D gene is named only where the DNA matches it firmly.

v_gene,d_gene,j_gene,CDR3aa
TRBV9,-,TRBJ2-3,ASTQGGPDTQY
TRBV13,TRBD1,TRBJ1-2,ASSSQPGQGAGDGYT
TRBV29-1,TRBD2,TRBJ2-7,SGGGGDGYEQY
TRBV6-6,TRBD1,TRBJ2-7,ASGTGANEQY
TRBV6-5,-,TRBJ1-3,ASSYSMTSGNTIY
TRBV19,-,TRBJ1-1,ASSKRSNTEAF
TRBV7-9,TRBD1,TRBJ2-7,ASSFDRDPTYEQY
TRBV5-5,-,TRBJ1-1,ASSLRGGVTEAF
TRBV4-1,TRBD1,TRBJ1-1,ASSHFPGQGAFTEAF
TRBV12-5,-,TRBJ2-7,ASGLGVTYEQY
TRBV20-1,-,TRBJ1-6,SARDRYRVYSPLH
TRBV6-6,TRBD2,TRBJ2-3,ASSSTSAPTLADTQY
TRBV24-1,-,TRBJ2-1,ATRDNNEQF
TRBV5-4,-,TRBJ2-7,ASSLVGEPYEQY
TRBV5-5,-,TRBJ2-3,ASGLGRGADTQY
TRBV11-2,-,TRBJ1-1,ASSLDVFGAFPNTEAF
TRBV11-2,TRBD1,TRBJ2-7,ASSQTGEAYEQY
TRBV20-1,TRBD1,TRBJ1-3,TPQGSSGNTIY
TRBV29-1,-,TRBJ2-2,SVARDTGELF
TRBV4-1,-,TRBJ2-7,ASSQDVWQGGYEQY
TRBV5-1,TRBD1,TRBJ1-2,ASSADRGYGYT
TRBV4-3,-,TRBJ2-7,ASSQDGARDGAYEQY
TRBV18,TRBD2,TRBJ2-7,ASSSGLAIEQY
TRBV20-1,TRBD2,TRBJ2-1,SAPGLAGEIPYNEQF
TRBV29-1,-,TRBJ2-3,SVVGELGLYDTQY
TRBV18,-,TRBJ2-1,ASSPDSTGFSYNEQF
TRBV24-1,TRBD2,TRBJ2-1,ATSGPTSESYNEQF
TRBV11-3,TRBD2,TRBJ2-1,ASSQPLAGVHNEQF
TRBV5-1,TRBD1,TRBJ2-7,ASSLGQGEDEQY
TRBV12-3/TRBV12-4,-,TRBJ2-7,ASGDKAPVDEQY
TRBV27,-,TRBJ1-2,ASSLTGNIDGYT
TRBV29-1,TRBD2,TRBJ2-1,SVELADYNEQF
TRBV13,-,TRBJ2-2,ASSLGLTAPNTGELF
TRBV7-9,-,TRBJ1-2,ASSLVGGRGYGYT
TRBV11-2,-,TRBJ2-3,ASSPWEDTRY
TRBV15,TRBD2,TRBJ2-3,ATSRGWREEVTDTQY
TRBV9,-,TRBJ1-1,ASSVTNLGGHPA
TRBV4-1,-,TRBJ2-2,ASSQESAGELF
TRBV15,TRBD2,TRBJ2-1,ATSRATSGLNEQF
TRBV20-1,-,TRBJ2-3,SARNRGDPTDTQY
TRBV7-9,-,TRBJ2-2,ASSFIGTSNTGELF
TRBV7-6,-,TRBJ2-1,ASSLYDRSSYNEQF
TRBV5-1,-,TRBJ2-7,ASSSVAGGISYEQY
TRBV7-9,-,TRBJ2-3,ASRSGDTQY